Shown below are 23 T cell receptor beta chains from a single sample sequenced in a study of shared clonotypes between healthy human individuals. Positive CCR7 selection of CD45RO-negative cells yielded the naive CD8 cells, and terminally differentiated effector memory CD45RA+ cells were excluded. Clones were sequenced by immunoSEQ multiplex PCR, and TCRdb holds only the in-frame ones, with some missing. The repertoire consists of about 680,000 clones, with roughly 94% occurring once and the leading ten covering more than 20%. The sample was naive CD8+ T cells sorted from blood. The receptor set was obtained from a man aged 25 to 40 in good health.

This rearrangement joins TRBV12-5 to TRBJ2-3, with 11 bases fitting TRBD2. The CDR3 consists of 18 residues. Germline V gives CDR1 LGHNT, CDR2 FRNRAP. J gave up 4 bases and V 0 bases, and 9 bases lay outside the gene matches. CDR3 protein: CASGLVQTSGRSPDTQYF. The CDR3 nucleotides are TGTGCTAGTGGTTTGGTACAAACTAGCGGGAGAAGCCCAGATACGCAGTATTTT.

The chain's CDR3 is CASSFQPVSGANVLTF. The DNA of the CDR3 is TGTGCCAGCAGTTTTCAGCCGGTCTCTGGGGCCAACGTCCTGACTTTC. The J gene is TRBJ2-6, the V gene TRBV28, with D unclear. This CDR3 contains 16 residues. Per germline, CDR1 MDHEN and CDR2 SYDVKM. The V gene lost 3 bases and the J gene lost 0 bases, with 9 bases spanning the gap.

Comment on this clone: Being one base from a much bigger clone, this may be a read error. Additional DNA sequences in this sample encode the identical CDR3. V usage is TRBV5-6 and J usage is TRBJ2-1, with 7 nucleotides matching TRBD2. This CDR3 is built from 13 residues. Unmatched junction bases numbered 1, after V lost 4 bases and J lost 3 bases. Germline V gives CDR1 SGHDT, CDR2 YYEEEE. As DNA, the CDR3 is TGTGCCAGCAGCCTAGCGGACTACAATGAGCAGTTCTTC. Translated, it gives CASSLADYNEQFF.

The J gene is TRBJ2-1, the V gene TRBV10-2; D possibly corresponds to TRBD2 (5 bases). The CDR3 sequence is 15 residues long. Deletions cut 3 bases from V and 10 bases from J, with 19 bases between. The germline CDR1 and CDR2 sequences are WSHSY and SAAADI. This CDR3 reads CASSDLASSSLEQFF. CDR3 DNA sequence: TGCGCCAGCAGTGACTTGGCTAGCAGTAGTTTAGAGCAGTTCTTC.

The rearrangement joins TRBV9 to TRBJ2-3, with 9 bases matching TRBD2. This CDR3 spans 15 amino acids. Germline V CDR1 and CDR2: SGDLS, YYNGEE. V was pared by 7 bases and J by 4 bases, with 10 bases of the junction left unmatched. CDR3 sequence (DNA): TGTGCCAGCTCCCATAGCGGGAGCCCCTCAGATACGCAGTATTTT. Translating it yields CASSHSGSPSDTQYF.

V is TRBV7-9 and J is TRBJ2-7; D may be TRBD1 or TRBD2 (5 bases each). Between the trimmed V and J ends, which lost 7 bases and 2 bases, there was a span of 15 bases. The length of the CDR3 is 14 residues. Germline V gene sequence: CDR1 SEHNR, CDR2 FQNEAQ (reference sequence). CDR3 DNA: TGTGCCAGCACCGGTGGTGGGACCCCCTACGAGCAGTACTTC. It specifies CASTGGGTPYEQYF.

This chain connects TRBV27 to TRBJ2-7; perhaps TRBD1 as D (6 bases). CDR3 length equals 14 residues. V was clipped by 7 bases and J by 5 bases, with 18 bases between them. Germline V gene sequence: CDR1 MNHEY, CDR2 SMNVEV (reference sequence). The CDR3 here is CASTRAGVLHEQYF. CDR3 in DNA: TGTGCCAGCACTCGGGCAGGGGTACTCCACGAGCAGTACTTC.

The J gene is TRBJ2-1, the V gene TRBV7-6, with D maybe TRBD2 (7 bases). Trimming removed 6 bases from V and 1 base from J, with 34 bases in between. Germline lookup yields CDR1 SGHVS and CDR2 FNYEAQ. This CDR3 is built from 22 residues. CDR3 sequence: CASSRGGVGDSDSFISYNEQFF. CDR3 nucleotide sequence: TGTGCCAGCAGTAGAGGGGGGGTAGGGGACTCCGATTCGTTTATATCCTACAATGAGCAGTTCTTC.

The rearrangement links TRBV2 to TRBJ1-2; no clear D. The germline CDR1 and CDR2 sequences are SNHLY and FYNNEI. CDR3 size: 13 residues. The germline V and J ends were trimmed by 3 bases and 3 bases, with 8 bases remaining between them. The CDR3 reads CASSEGGDYGYTF. The CDR3 DNA follows: TGTGCCAGCAGTGAGGGTGGCGACTATGGCTACACCTTC.

The CDR3 nucleotides read TGTGCCAGCAGCTCACCGGGACAGGGATACTACGAGCAGTACTTC. Translated, it gives CASSSPGQGYYEQYF. This rearrangement joins TRBV5-5 to TRBJ2-7; 9 nucleotides align to TRBD1. CDR3 length: 15 amino acids. The germline V gene encodes CDR1 SGHKS and CDR2 YYEKEE (reference sequence). V gave up 3 bases and J gave up 3 bases; unmatched junction bases: 7.

This rearrangement joins TRBV7-9 to TRBJ1-5; possible D gene TRBD1, 6 bases. V shed 4 bases and J shed 4 bases, with 11 bases lying between them. The CDR3 loop spans 14 amino acids. Germline V gives CDR1 SEHNR, CDR2 FQNEAQ (reference sequence). The CDR3 bases are TGTGCCAGCAGCTCAGGAGGGGGAAATCAGCCCCAGCATTTT. Encoded protein: CASSSGGGNQPQHF.

The gene calls are TRBV9 and TRBJ2-3; tentatively, D is TRBD2 (6 bases). CDR3 size: 17 residues. V was pared by 5 bases and J by 1 base, with 20 bases between. Germline CDR1 reads SGDLS; CDR2 reads YYNGEE. The CDR3 sequence is CASRRGSGRSRTDTQYF. CDR3 sequence (DNA): TGTGCCAGCAGGAGGGGTTCGGGGAGGTCGCGCACAGATACGCAGTATTTT.

The chain is built from TRBV5-1 and TRBJ2-1; a weak D match, TRBD1 (6 bases). The CDR3 is made up of 15 amino acids. Germline V gene data show CDR1 as SGHRS and CDR2 as YFSETQ. V shed 0 bases and J shed 7 bases, with 14 bases lying between them. The chain's CDR3 is CASSLGLGQNNEQFF. CDR3 bases: TGCGCCAGCAGCTTGGGCCTAGGACAGAATAATGAGCAGTTCTTC.

The V and J genes are TRBV7-9 and TRBJ2-5; no clear D gene. The germline V gene encodes CDR1 SEHNR and CDR2 FQNEAQ (reference sequence). The CDR3 has 12 amino acids. Trimming took off 7 bases at V and 4 bases at J, with 10 bases between the two ends. In nucleotides, the CDR3 is TGTGCCAGCACCGAAACGGCAGAGACCCAGTACTTC. Protein product: CASTETAETQYF.

The chain links TRBV29-1 to TRBJ2-2, with 7 bases aligning to TRBD2. This CDR3 contains 16 residues. Per the germline V gene, CDR1 is SQVTM and CDR2 is ANQGSEA. V lost 4 bases and J lost 7; bases outside the gene matches: 15. The CDR3 bases are TGCAGCGTTGTACGACCCCGCGGGGGAGGTGACGGGGAGCTGTTTTTT. Its protein is CSVVRPRGGGDGELFF.

This chain links TRBV6-5 with TRBJ2-1; no definite D call. Per germline, CDR1 MNHEY and CDR2 SVGAGI. This CDR3 is built from 14 residues. Trimming removed 2 bases at V and 2 bases at J, with 7 bases between. CDR3 nucleotide sequence: TGTGCCAGCAGTTACCAGGTTACCTACAATGAGCAGTTCTTC. Residues: CASSYQVTYNEQFF.

Worth noting for this clone: In the same sample, other DNA sequences code for this CDR3. The rearrangement links TRBV30 to TRBJ2-6, with unresolved D. Trimming shortened V by 2 bases and J by 1 base, and 0 bases separated the two germline ends. The V gene's germline CDR1 is GTSNPN and CDR2 SVGIG (reference sequence). The CDR3 is 12 residues long. The CDR3 nucleotides read TGTGCCTGGAGTTCTGGGGCCAACGTCCTGACTTTC. This sequence encodes CAWSSGANVLTF.

The chain employs TRBV27 and TRBJ2-1; TRBD1 aligns across 7 bases. Germline lookup yields CDR1 MNHEY and CDR2 SMNVEV (reference sequence). CDR3 size: 17 residues. The junction had 10 bases not matched to a gene; V was cut back by 1 base and J by 4 bases. The CDR3 DNA follows: TGTGCCAGCAGTTTATTATCCACAGGGGCCCTATACAATGAGCAGTTCTTC. Residues: CASSLLSTGALYNEQFF.

The V call is TRBV5-5, the J call TRBJ2-7, with D possibly called TRBD1 or TRBD2 (5 bases each). The CDR3 sequence is 14 residues long. CDR1 and CDR2 from the germline V gene are SGHKS and YYEKEE (reference sequence). V was shortened by 4 bases and J by 5 bases, with 16 bases between the two germline ends. The CDR3 loop is CASSPGAGSHEQYF. The CDR3 region has the DNA TGTGCCAGCAGCCCCGGGGCAGGGTCCCACGAGCAGTACTTC.

V and J are TRBV9 and TRBJ2-2, with 9 bases aligning to TRBD1. V lost 1 base and J lost 7; bases outside the gene matches: 8. The CDR3 sequence is 16 residues long. CDR1 and CDR2 from the germline V gene are SGDLS and YYNGEE. Written as DNA, the CDR3 is TGTGCCAGCAGCGTACAGGACAGGGGCGCGGGCGGGGAGCTGTTTTTT. Translation gives CASSVQDRGAGGELFF.

This rearrangement joins TRBV4-1 to TRBJ2-7; 8 bases fit TRBD1. The CDR3 length is 15 residues. In germline, CDR1 is MGHRA, CDR2 YSYEKL. V dropped 6 bases and J dropped 3; count of bases not matched to a gene: 10. As DNA, the CDR3 is TGCGCCAGCAGTCAATCCCCAGGGGGCTTCTACGAGCAGTACTTC. It encodes CASSQSPGGFYEQYF.

The chain couples TRBV5-1 to TRBJ2-5, with D possibly being TRBD2 (5 bases). In germline, CDR1 is SGHRS, CDR2 YFSETQ. The CDR3 extends over 13 amino acids. The V gene lost 4 bases and the J gene lost 5 bases, with 12 bases spanning the gap. The CDR3 region is CASSQTRGETQYF. In DNA form, the CDR3 reads TGCGCCAGCAGCCAGACCCGCGGGGAGACCCAGTACTTC.

CDR3 bases: TGTGCCAGCTGTAGCCTGAACACCGGGGAGCTGTTTTTT. As protein: CASCSLNTGELFF. The gene calls are TRBV19 and TRBJ2-2; no definite D call. This CDR3 has 13 residues. Germline CDR1 is LNHDA and CDR2 is SQIVND (reference sequence). The V and J ends lost 9 bases and 1 base respectively, with 9 bases between them.